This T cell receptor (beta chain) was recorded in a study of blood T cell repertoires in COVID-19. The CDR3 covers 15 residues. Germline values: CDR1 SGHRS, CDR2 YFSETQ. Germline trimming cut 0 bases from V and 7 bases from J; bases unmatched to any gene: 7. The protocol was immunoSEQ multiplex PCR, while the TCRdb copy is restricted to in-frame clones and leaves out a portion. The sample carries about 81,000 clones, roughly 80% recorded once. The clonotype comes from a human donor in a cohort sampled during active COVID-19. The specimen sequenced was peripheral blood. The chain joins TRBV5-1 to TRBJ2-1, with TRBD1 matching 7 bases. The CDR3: CASSLVGQRTNEQFF. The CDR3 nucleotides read TGCGCCAGCAGCTTGGTGGGACAGAGGACGAATGAGCAGTTCTTC. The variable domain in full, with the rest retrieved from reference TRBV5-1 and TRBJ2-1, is KAGVTQTPRYLIKTRGQQVTLSCSPISGHRSVSWYQQTPGQGLQFLFEYFSETQRNKGNFPGRFSGRQFSNSRSEMNVSTLELGDSALYLCASSLVGQRTNEQFFGPGTRLTVL.